Below, 17 T cell receptor beta chains from the same sample are listed, as sequenced in a study of blood T cell repertoires in COVID-19. Data came from immunoSEQ multiplex PCR; TCRdb stores just in-frame clones and leaves some out. Of hundreds of thousands of clones listed, 82% are singletons. Sequencing was carried out using PBMCs or T cells enriched from blood (not recorded which). The receptors come from a woman in her sixties who had recovered from COVID-19.

The chain links TRBV11-3 to TRBJ2-5, with 12 bases identical to TRBD2. The trim removed 5 bases at V and 5 bases at J, leaving 6 bases unmatched. The CDR3 runs 15 residues. CDR1 is SGHNT, CDR2 YENEEA, per germline. In DNA form, the CDR3 reads TGTGCCAGCAGCACACGGACTAGCGGGGAGGAGACCCAGTACTTC. Its protein product is CASSTRTSGEETQYF.

The V and J genes are TRBV5-6 and TRBJ1-4; tentatively, D is TRBD1 (5 bases). Looked up from germline, CDR1 is SGHDT and CDR2 is YYEEEE. V was trimmed by 0 bases and J by 8 bases, leaving 11 bases between them. This CDR3 is 14 amino acids long. CDR3: CASSLGGGLEKLFF. In DNA, the CDR3 is TGTGCCAGCAGCTTGGGGGGCGGTTTGGAAAAACTGTTTTTT.

This chain links TRBV5-1 with TRBJ1-4; D is unresolved. Germline CDR1 reads SGHRS; CDR2 reads YFSETQ. Trimming left V 5 bases short and J 5 bases short, with 16 bases between. The length of the CDR3 is 15 residues. Written as DNA, the CDR3 is TGCGCCAGCAGTCAGCGACCGGGTTCCAATGAAAAACTGTTTTTT. Protein sequence: CASSQRPGSNEKLFF. Complete variable domain (other parts from reference TRBV5-1 and TRBJ1-4): KAGVTQTPRYLIKTRGQQVTLSCSPISGHRSVSWYQQTPGQGLQFLFEYFSETQRNKGNFPGRFSGRQFSNSRSEMNVSTLELGDSALYLCASSQRPGSNEKLFFGSGTQLSVL.

The chain joins TRBV2 to TRBJ2-7; D perhaps matches TRBD2 (6 bases). Germline CDR1 reads SNHLY; CDR2 reads FYNNEI. V lost 6 bases to trimming and J lost 3 bases, with 15 bases between them. This CDR3 spans 14 amino acids. CDR3 DNA: TGTGCCAGCAGGCGTGACGGCGGGATCTACGAGCAGTACTTC. This translates into CASRRDGGIYEQYF.

V usage is TRBV5-1 and J usage is TRBJ2-7; D remains unclear. CDR3 length: 13 amino acids. The germline V gene has CDR1 SGHRS and CDR2 YFSETQ. V lost 7 bases to trimming and J lost 0 bases, with 11 bases between them. CDR3 DNA sequence: TGCGCCAGCGCACGAGATTTCTCCTACGAGCAGTACTTC. Protein product: CASARDFSYEQYF.

V gene TRBV7-9 combines with J gene TRBJ2-1, with 10 positions matching TRBD1. The germline V gene encodes CDR1 SEHNR and CDR2 FQNEAQ (reference sequence). Unmatched junction bases numbered 14, after V lost 5 bases and J lost 4 bases. The CDR3 sequence is 18 residues long. The CDR3 region is CASSGRDRGERNYNEQFF. CDR3 in DNA: TGTGCCAGCAGCGGACGGGACAGGGGTGAAAGAAATTACAATGAGCAGTTCTTC.

The V gene is TRBV7-8, the J gene TRBJ2-7, with D possibly TRBD2 on 6 matching bases. CDR1 is SGHVS, CDR2 FQNEAQ, per germline. The CDR3 consists of 13 residues. V was clipped by 5 bases and J by 6 bases, with 14 bases between them. The CDR3 DNA sequence: TGTGCCAGCAGCCCCACGGAGGGAGGCGAGCAGTACTTC. This gives the protein CASSPTEGGEQYF.

The rearrangement links TRBV18 to TRBJ1-4; tentative D call: TRBD1 (6 bases). CDR1 KGHSH and CDR2 LQKENI come from the germline V gene. V was shortened by 4 bases and J by 0 bases, with 12 bases between the two germline ends. This CDR3 region has 16 residues. DNA for the CDR3: TGTGCCAGCTCACAGCGACAGGATCCAACTAATGAAAAACTGTTTTTT. Translated: CASSQRQDPTNEKLFF.

The CDR3 DNA sequence: TGTGCCAGCAGTGAGAGGAAGCTAGCGGGGGGTCGGCAAGAGACCCAGTACTTC. Translation gives CASSERKLAGGRQETQYF. The genes are TRBV2 and TRBJ2-5, with 11 positions matching TRBD2. This CDR3 is 18 amino acids long. V shed 3 bases and J 2 bases; nucleotides not matched to a gene: 11. CDR1 and CDR2 (germline): SNHLY, FYNNEI. The entire variable domain, with the rest obtained from reference TRBV2 and TRBJ2-5, is as follows: EPEVTQTPSHQVTQMGQEVILRCVPISNHLYFYWYRQILGQKVEFLVSFYNNEISEKSEIFDDQFSVERPDGSNFTLKIRSTKLEDSAMYFCASSERKLAGGRQETQYFGPGTRLLVL.

The chain carries TRBV3-1 (or the pseudogene TRBV3-2) and TRBJ2-1; weak D call: TRBD1 (6 bases). The V and J ends lost 4 bases and 5 bases respectively, with 15 bases between them. This CDR3 comprises 15 residues. Germline CDR1 is LGHDT and CDR2 is YNNKEL (reference sequence). The CDR3 DNA follows: TGTGCCAGCAGCCCTTCCCGGACAGCAAACAATGAGCAGTTCTTC. Translated, it gives CASSPSRTANNEQFF.

This chain connects TRBV29-1 to TRBJ2-3, with D possibly being TRBD1 (6 bases). The CDR3 spans 12 residues. V gave up 7 bases and J gave up 5 bases, with 13 bases separating them. Germline V gene data show CDR1 as SQVTM and CDR2 as ANQGSEA. The CDR3 sequence is CSGTDAGDTQYF. The CDR3 DNA reads TGCAGCGGGACAGACGCAGGAGATACGCAGTATTTT.

The rearrangement links TRBV2 to TRBJ1-2; 9 bases match TRBD1. This CDR3 region has 16 residues. The germline V gene has CDR1 SNHLY and CDR2 FYNNEI. The V segment lost 5 bases and the J segment 4 bases; nucleotides outside the gene matches: 11. The CDR3 bases are TGTGCCAGCAGTTCACAGGGGGCGTCGTTAGGCTATGGCTACACCTTC. Protein: CASSSQGASLGYGYTF.

The chain couples TRBV5-1 to TRBJ1-6; TRBD1 matches 8 bases. The J segment lost 9 bases and the V segment lost 4 bases, leaving 9 bases of the junction unmatched. Germline assignment: CDR1 SGHRS and CDR2 YFSETQ. CDR3 size: 15 residues. The CDR3 here is CASSPAQGASSPLHF. For the CDR3, the DNA is TGCGCCAGCAGCCCCGCGCAGGGGGCCAGTTCACCCCTCCACTTT. Combining the CDR3 with reference TRBV5-1 and TRBJ1-6 gives the whole variable domain KAGVTQTPRYLIKTRGQQVTLSCSPISGHRSVSWYQQTPGQGLQFLFEYFSETQRNKGNFPGRFSGRQFSNSRSEMNVSTLELGDSALYLCASSPAQGASSPLHFGNGTRLTVT.

The chain employs TRBV20-1 and TRBJ2-7; weak D call: TRBD2 (5 bases). Germline lookup yields CDR1 DFQATT and CDR2 SNEGSKA (reference sequence). Between the trimmed V and J ends, which lost 3 bases and 6 bases, there was a span of 18 bases. This CDR3 region has 14 residues. The CDR3 region has the DNA TGCAGTGCTAGTTTGAGGGTCTCCCGAGCCGAGCAGTACTTC. This encodes CSASLRVSRAEQYF.

V and J are TRBV3-1 (or the pseudogene TRBV3-2) and TRBJ1-2; 12 nucleotides align to TRBD1. The V segment lost 4 bases and the J segment 5 bases; nucleotides outside the gene matches: 2. The germline V gene has CDR1 LGHDT and CDR2 YNNKEL (reference sequence). This CDR3 comprises 14 residues. CDR3 coding DNA: TGTGCCAGCAGCCGGGGACAGGGGGCTTATGGCTACACCTTC. Encoded protein: CASSRGQGAYGYTF.

The rearrangement links TRBV5-6 to TRBJ1-4; 7 nucleotides align to TRBD1. The CDR3 sequence is 15 residues long. Germline CDR1 reads SGHDT; CDR2 reads YYEEEE. V was clipped by 4 bases and J by 7 bases; unmatched bases: 10. CDR3 loop: CASSIATGDGEKLFF. As DNA, the CDR3 is TGTGCCAGCAGCATTGCTACAGGGGATGGTGAAAAACTGTTTTTT.

As for this clone: An end of the junction does not agree with germline; a read error may underlie this. The chain joins TRBV29-1 to TRBJ1-2, with 7 bases identical to TRBD1. Germline assignment: CDR1 SQVTM and CDR2 ANQGSEA. The CDR3 contains 16 residues. The CDR3: CSVEDPDRVMMYGYTF. CDR3 in DNA: TGCAGCGTTGAAGACCCCGACAGGGTTATGATGTATGGCTACACTTTC.